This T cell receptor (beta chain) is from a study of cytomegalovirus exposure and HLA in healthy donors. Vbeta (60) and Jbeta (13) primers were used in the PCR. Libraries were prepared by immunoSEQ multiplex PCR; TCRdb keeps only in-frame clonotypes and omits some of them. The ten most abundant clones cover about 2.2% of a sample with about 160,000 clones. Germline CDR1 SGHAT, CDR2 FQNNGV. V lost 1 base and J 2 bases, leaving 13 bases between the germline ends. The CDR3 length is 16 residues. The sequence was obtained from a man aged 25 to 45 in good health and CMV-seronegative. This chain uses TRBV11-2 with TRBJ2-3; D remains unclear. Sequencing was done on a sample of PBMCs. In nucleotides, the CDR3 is TGTGCCAGCAGCTTAGGGCCCCCTCTTCCCACAGATACGCAGTATTTT. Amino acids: CASSLGPPLPTDTQYF.